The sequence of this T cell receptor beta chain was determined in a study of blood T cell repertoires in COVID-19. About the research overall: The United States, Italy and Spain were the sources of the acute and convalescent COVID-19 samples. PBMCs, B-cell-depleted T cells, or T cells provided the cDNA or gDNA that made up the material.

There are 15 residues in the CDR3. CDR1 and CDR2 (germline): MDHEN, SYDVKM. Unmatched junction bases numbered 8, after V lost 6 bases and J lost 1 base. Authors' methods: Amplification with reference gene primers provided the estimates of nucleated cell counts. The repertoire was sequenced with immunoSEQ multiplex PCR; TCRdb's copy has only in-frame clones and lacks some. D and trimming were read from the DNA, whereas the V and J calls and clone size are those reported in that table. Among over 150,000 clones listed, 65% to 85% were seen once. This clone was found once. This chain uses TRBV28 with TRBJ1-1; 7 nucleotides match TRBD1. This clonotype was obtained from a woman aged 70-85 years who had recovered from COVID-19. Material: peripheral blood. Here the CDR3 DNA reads TGTGCCAGCAGGTCGGGACAGTACTCGAACACTGAAGCTTTCTTT. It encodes CASRSGQYSNTEAFF.